This T cell receptor beta chain appears in the sequencing data of a study of control samples from healthy donors and cancer patients. In germline, CDR1 is SGHVS, CDR2 FQNEAQ. The CDR3 runs 16 residues. The V and J ends lost 5 bases and 2 bases respectively, with 17 bases between them. Sequencing used immunoSEQ multiplex PCR; TCRdb keeps in-frame clones, though not all of them. The sample consists of tens of thousands of clones, roughly 84% of them appearing once. The source of this sequence is a man between 65 and 85 years old with lung cancer. The V gene is TRBV7-8, the J gene TRBJ2-3, with TRBD1 as a possible D gene (7 bases). Sequenced sample: PBMCs. CDR3 amino acids: CASSRAGGTATDTQYF. The CDR3 DNA reads as TGTGCCAGCAGCCGTGCCGGCGGGACAGCCACAGATACGCAGTATTTT. The full variable domain, completed using reference TRBV7-8 and TRBJ2-3, is GAGVSQSPRYKVAKRGQDVALRCDPISGHVSLFWYQQALGQGPEFLTYFQNEAQLDKSGLPSDRFFAERPEGSVSTLKIQRTQQEDSAVYLCASSRAGGTATDTQYFGPGTRLTVL.